Below, 25 T cell receptor beta chains from the same sample are listed, as sequenced in a study of human T cells and chemical hapten exposure. Time point denoted: patch test 1, 2 weeks after DPC sensitization. The treatment is: therapeutic diphenylcyclopropenone sensitization with weekly scalp DPC. TCRdb passed the RACE reads through MiXCR, listing each CDR3 protein once. This table holds about 340,000 distinct CDR3 sequences, about 7% found once. The input for sequencing was whole blood, taken in connection with sensitization to the hapten diphenylcyclopropenone (DPC). Every receptor here comes from a young woman with alopecia areata. Some clones in this sample may be carry-over from other donors' samples.

This clonotype was counted at least ten times. The chain employs TRBV6-2 or TRBV6-3 and TRBJ1-1, with TRBD1 matching 7 bases. V lost 3 bases and J lost 0; bases outside the gene matches: 4. The CDR3 runs to 15 residues. Germline loops: CDR1 MNHEY, CDR2 SVGEGT. CDR3 protein: CASSYSGTVNTEAFF. DNA for the CDR3: TGTGCCAGCAGTTATTCCGGGACAGTGAACACTGAAGCTTTCTTT.

This clonotype was detected a few times. This CDR3 reads CASSLRQANTEAFF. The CDR3 region has the DNA TGTGCCAGCAGTTTACGGCAGGCGAACACTGAAGCTTTCTTT. The chain is built from TRBV27 and TRBJ1-1; D is undetermined. CDR3 length: 14 amino acids. The V end lost 2 bases, the J end lost 1 base, and 8 bases lay between the germline ends. Germline CDR1 and CDR2: MNHEY and SMNVEV (reference sequence).

The chain joins TRBV27 to TRBJ1-5; D gene ambiguous. Trimming took off 7 bases at V and 1 base at J, with 14 bases between the two ends. The CDR3 spans 15 residues. The germline gives CDR1 MNHEY, CDR2 SMNVEV (reference sequence). The CDR3 bases are TGTGCCAGCAAGCACGGCAGAGAGAGCAATCAGCCCCAGCATTTT. Amino acid sequence: CASKHGRESNQPQHF.

Only a few counts were recorded for this clonotype. The chain has TRBV7-8 and TRBJ1-3; unclear D gene. The V end was cut by 6 bases, the J end by 4 bases, with 13 bases between. Germline loops: CDR1 SGHVS, CDR2 FQNEAQ. This CDR3 spans 14 amino acids. The CDR3 sequence: CASRSAGKGNTIYF. In DNA form, the CDR3 reads TGTGCCAGCAGGTCGGCGGGCAAAGGAAACACCATATATTTT.

The DNA of the CDR3 is TGTGCCAGCAGTGGGGATCACACTGAAGCTTTCTTT. This gives the protein CASSGDHTEAFF. V is TRBV2 and J is TRBJ1-1; D gene uncertain. CDR3 length equals 12 residues. Germline lookup yields CDR1 SNHLY and CDR2 FYNNEI. Trimming shortened V by 4 bases and J by 3 bases, and 6 bases separated the two germline ends.

CDR3 protein: CASSRETSGGAQETQYF. CDR3 bases: TGTGCCAGCAGCCGGGAGACTAGCGGGGGGGCCCAAGAGACCCAGTACTTC. The chain links TRBV4-2 to TRBJ2-5; 14 bases line up with TRBD2. With 4 bases clipped from V and 1 base from J, the junction kept 5 bases outside the gene matches. Germline V gives CDR1 LGHNA, CDR2 YNFKEQ. This CDR3 contains 17 residues.

This clonotype turned up a few times. V usage is TRBV28 and J usage is TRBJ1-1; 11 bases agree with TRBD1. Trimming took 6 bases from V and 4 from J; bases not matched to a gene: 7. CDR1 and CDR2 from the germline V gene are MDHEN and SYDVKM. This CDR3 is 15 amino acids long. For the CDR3, the DNA is TGTGCCAGCAGGGACGCCGGGACAGGGGGCACTGAAGCTTTCTTT. This sequence encodes CASRDAGTGGTEAFF.

The rearrangement uses TRBV18 and TRBJ1-1, with D maybe TRBD1 (6 bases). This CDR3 has 13 amino acids. Trimming removed 3 bases at V and 5 bases at J, with 10 bases between. Germline V gene lookup returns CDR1 KGHSH and CDR2 LQKENI. As DNA, the CDR3 is TGTGCCAGCTCACCGCCTACAGGGACTGAAGCTTTCTTT. Translating gives CASSPPTGTEAFF.

This clonotype was picked up a small number of times. The chain recombines TRBV2 with TRBJ2-3; unclear D gene. Germline V CDR1 and CDR2: SNHLY, FYNNEI. V lost 7 bases, J lost 2 bases, and 10 bases lay in between. This CDR3 spans 13 amino acids. In nucleotides, the CDR3 is TGTGCCAGCAAGGGTCCCAACACAGATACGCAGTATTTT. Encoded protein: CASKGPNTDTQYF.

This clonotype has a count of ten or more. V is TRBV7-2 and J is TRBJ2-5; D uncertain. V was shortened by 1 base and J by 5 bases, with 8 bases between the two germline ends. The CDR3 is 13 amino acids. CDR1 SGHTA and CDR2 FQGNSA come from the germline V gene. CDR3 residues: CASSLGTVETQYF. The CDR3 bases are TGTGCCAGCAGCTTAGGGACGGTGGAGACCCAGTACTTC.

This clonotype appeared many times. The J gene is TRBJ2-3, the V gene TRBV7-2; D may be TRBD2 (6 bases). The CDR3 length is 15 residues. Germline CDR1 SGHTA, CDR2 FQGNSA. V gave up 6 bases and J gave up 4 bases, with 17 bases separating them. In DNA form, the CDR3 reads TGTGCCAGCAGTTCAAGACTAGGAGGAGCAGATACGCAGTATTTT. It specifies CASSSRLGGADTQYF.

This clonotype was seen only a few times. The CDR3 is CASSLAPGFGEKLFF. DNA of the CDR3: TGCGCCAGCAGCTTGGCACCAGGTTTCGGTGAAAAACTGTTTTTT. This chain uses TRBV5-1 with TRBJ1-4; no reliable D call. The CDR3 contains 15 residues. The germline V and J ends were trimmed by 0 bases and 7 bases, with 13 bases remaining between them. Germline V CDR1 and CDR2: SGHRS, YFSETQ.

This clonotype was counted only a few times. V and J are TRBV6-5 and TRBJ1-2; 7 bases align to TRBD1. V shed 5 bases and J 4 bases; nucleotides not matched to a gene: 4. Germline V lookup: CDR1 MNHEY, CDR2 SVGAGI. The CDR3 extends over 13 amino acids. CDR3 coding DNA: TGTGCCAGCAGTCCCCACAGGGGCTATGGCTACACCTTC. This gives the protein CASSPHRGYGYTF.

The chain couples TRBV18 to TRBJ1-1; 7 nucleotides align to TRBD1. The V segment lost 4 bases and the J segment 3 bases; nucleotides outside the gene matches: 5. This CDR3 has 14 residues. The germline V gene encodes CDR1 KGHSH and CDR2 LQKENI. The CDR3 DNA reads TGTGCCAGCTCACAGACAGGGTATTACACTGAAGCTTTCTTT. It encodes CASSQTGYYTEAFF.

V usage is TRBV6-5 and J usage is TRBJ1-2, with 10 nucleotides matching TRBD1. Germline V gene lookup returns CDR1 MNHEY and CDR2 SVGAGI. J lost 2 bases, V lost 0 bases, and 6 bases had no gene match. CDR3 length: 17 residues. CDR3 in amino acids: CASSYSMTGGKNYGYTF. CDR3 bases: TGTGCCAGCAGTTACTCGATGACAGGGGGCAAGAACTATGGCTACACCTTC.

The chain carries TRBV12-3 or TRBV12-4 and TRBJ1-3; D remains unclear. V was shortened by 3 bases and J by 0 bases, with 12 bases between the two germline ends. The CDR3 consists of 16 residues. DNA for the CDR3: TGTGCCAGCAGTTTGAACGAACCTGGCTCTGGAAACACCATATATTTT. This codes for CASSLNEPGSGNTIYF.

This clonotype was detected many times. The gene calls are TRBV5-6 and TRBJ2-7, with a tentative D call TRBD2 (5 bases). V dropped 4 bases and J dropped 7 bases, with 21 bases sitting between them. There are 15 residues in the CDR3. Germline V gives CDR1 SGHDT, CDR2 YYEEEE. The CDR3 DNA is TGTGCCAGCAGCCTGGACTGGAGCTCTACTGGGGAGCAGTACTTC. This encodes CASSLDWSSTGEQYF.

This clonotype came up many times. J is TRBJ1-1 and V is TRBV27; D perhaps matches TRBD1 (5 bases). This CDR3 has 18 residues. Germline loops: CDR1 MNHEY, CDR2 SMNVEV (reference sequence). V gave up 5 bases and J gave up 6 bases, with 28 bases separating them. CDR3 sequence: CASSRFSRGILGRAEAFF. The CDR3 DNA reads as TGTGCCAGCAGTCGTTTTTCCCGCGGAATCCTGGGCAGGGCTGAAGCTTTCTTT.

There are many counts of this clonotype. The chain uses TRBV4-3 and TRBJ2-7, with 9 nucleotides matching TRBD2. The length of the CDR3 is 15 residues. V lost 4 bases, J lost 0 bases, and 4 bases stayed unmatched. Germline V gene lookup returns CDR1 LGHNA and CDR2 YSLEER. CDR3 in DNA: TGCGCCAGCAGCCTTCAGCGGGGGGCCTCCTACGAGCAGTACTTC. It is translated as CASSLQRGASYEQYF.

The chain recombines TRBV6-6 with TRBJ2-2; 10 bases match TRBD2. Per the germline V gene, CDR1 is MNHNY and CDR2 is SVGAGI (reference sequence). This CDR3 is built from 16 residues. V trimming: 6 bases; J trimming: 5 bases; junction bases outside the gene matches: 9. The CDR3 sequence is CASREQAGGPTGELFF. DNA of the CDR3: TGTGCCAGCAGAGAACAAGCGGGGGGGCCGACCGGGGAGCTGTTTTTT.

The genes are TRBV7-2 and TRBJ2-3; TRBD1 might be the D (6 bases). Trimming pared 1 base from V and 8 bases from J, leaving 16 bases between. Germline CDR1 SGHTA, CDR2 FQGNSA. The CDR3 is 15 residues long. In nucleotides, the CDR3 is TGTGCCAGCAGCTTAGAGGGAAGGGGGAGTGCTACGCAGTATTTT. Translation: CASSLEGRGSATQYF.

The CDR3 loop reads CASRTDSGANVLTF. Written as DNA, the CDR3 is TGTGCCAGCAGAACAGACTCTGGGGCCAACGTCCTGACTTTC. The chain couples TRBV7-2 to TRBJ2-6, with D uncertain. The germline V gene has CDR1 SGHTA and CDR2 FQGNSA. V was cut by 6 bases and J by 0 bases, with 6 bases left in between. The CDR3 covers 14 residues.

V gene TRBV13 combines with J gene TRBJ2-5, with TRBD2 matching over 9 bases. The germline V gene encodes CDR1 PRHDT and CDR2 FYEKMQ (reference sequence). The trim removed 3 bases at V and 3 bases at J, leaving 8 bases unmatched. This CDR3 comprises 16 residues. DNA for the CDR3: TGTGCCAGCAGCTTCTGGGGAGCGGGGGGTGAAGAGACCCAGTACTTC. This encodes CASSFWGAGGEETQYF.

This clonotype was observed at least ten times. The chain carries TRBV27 and TRBJ2-2, with D perhaps matching TRBD2 (5 bases). The CDR3 has 13 residues. V was pared by 6 bases and J by 6 bases, with 11 bases between. Germline values: CDR1 MNHEY, CDR2 SMNVEV (reference sequence). The CDR3 nucleotides read TGTGCCAGCAGCCCACTAGTCCCCGGGGAGCTGTTTTTT. Residues: CASSPLVPGELFF.

This clonotype showed up just a few times. CDR3 nucleotides: TGTGCCAGCAGTGAATGGGGGACTAGCGGGACCGGGGAGCTGTTTTTT. Its protein is CASSEWGTSGTGELFF. The chain combines TRBV25-1 with TRBJ2-2, with 12 bases identical to TRBD2. The CDR3 length is 16 residues. V gave up 1 base and J gave up 5 bases; unmatched junction bases: 2. CDR1 is MGHDK, CDR2 SYGVNS, per germline. The full variable domain, rest sourced from reference TRBV25-1 and TRBJ2-2, is EADIYQTPRYLVIGTGKKITLECSQTMGHDKMYWYQQDPGMELHLIHYSYGVNSTEKGDLSSESTVSRIRTEHFPLTLESARPSHTSQYLCASSEWGTSGTGELFFGEGSRLTVL.